This T cell receptor (beta chain) was identified during a study of identifying expanded T cells in peripheral blood. General study results and limits: Over approximately two and four weeks, about 17 and 20 clones changed, versus roughly 1.1 between replicates.

Trimming took 5 bases from V and 7 from J; bases not matched to a gene: 12. Germline CDR1 is MNHEY and CDR2 is SMNVEV (reference sequence). CDR3 size: 16 residues. Profiled with immunoSEQ multiplex PCR; TCRdb holds only in-frame clones, not every one. The repertoire holds some 100,000 clones, with 80% to 90% as singletons. A note on this clone: Its antigen is not known.

The chain is built from TRBV27 and TRBJ1-5; 9 bases are a match to TRBD1. The TCR originated in a person between 18 and 69 years old in good health. Sequenced material: blood. CDR3 nucleotides: TGTGCCAGCAGTGCCCGAACAGGGGGCGCTGGACAGCCCCAGCATTTT. Amino acid sequence: CASSARTGGAGQPQHF.